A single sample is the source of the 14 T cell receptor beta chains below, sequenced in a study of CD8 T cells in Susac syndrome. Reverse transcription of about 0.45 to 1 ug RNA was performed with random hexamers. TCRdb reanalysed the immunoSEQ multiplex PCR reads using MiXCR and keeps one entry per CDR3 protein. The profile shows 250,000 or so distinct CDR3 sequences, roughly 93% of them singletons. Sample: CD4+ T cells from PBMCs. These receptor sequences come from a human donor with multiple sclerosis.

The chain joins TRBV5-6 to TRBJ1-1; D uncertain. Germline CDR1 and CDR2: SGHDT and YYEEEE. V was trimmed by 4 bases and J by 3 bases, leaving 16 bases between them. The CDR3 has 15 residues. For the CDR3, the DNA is TGTGCCAGCAGCCGTGATCTTAACACGGACACTGAAGCTTTCTTT. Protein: CASSRDLNTDTEAFF.

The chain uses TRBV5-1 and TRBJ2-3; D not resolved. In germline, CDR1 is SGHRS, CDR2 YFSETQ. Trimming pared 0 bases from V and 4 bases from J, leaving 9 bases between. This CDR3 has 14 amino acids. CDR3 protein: CASSLAADPDTQYF. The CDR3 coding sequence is TGCGCCAGCAGCTTGGCCGCGGACCCAGATACGCAGTATTTT.

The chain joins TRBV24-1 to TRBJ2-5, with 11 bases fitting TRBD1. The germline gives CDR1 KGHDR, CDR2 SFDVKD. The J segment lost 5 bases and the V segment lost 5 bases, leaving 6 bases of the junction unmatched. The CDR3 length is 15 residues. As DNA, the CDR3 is TGTGCCACCAGTGGCCGGACAGGGGGCGGCGAGACCCAGTACTTC. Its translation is CATSGRTGGGETQYF.

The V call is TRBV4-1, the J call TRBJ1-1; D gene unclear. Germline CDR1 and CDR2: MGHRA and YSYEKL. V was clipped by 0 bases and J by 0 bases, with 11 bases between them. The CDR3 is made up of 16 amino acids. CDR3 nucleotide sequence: TGCGCCAGCAGCCAAGATTTCAGCACTATGAACACTGAAGCTTTCTTT. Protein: CASSQDFSTMNTEAFF.

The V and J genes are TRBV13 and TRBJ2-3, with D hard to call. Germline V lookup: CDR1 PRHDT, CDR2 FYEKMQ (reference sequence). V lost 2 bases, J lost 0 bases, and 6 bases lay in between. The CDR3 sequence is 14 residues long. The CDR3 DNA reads TGTGCCAGCAGCTTATTAGGCAGCACAGATACGCAGTATTTT. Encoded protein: CASSLLGSTDTQYF.

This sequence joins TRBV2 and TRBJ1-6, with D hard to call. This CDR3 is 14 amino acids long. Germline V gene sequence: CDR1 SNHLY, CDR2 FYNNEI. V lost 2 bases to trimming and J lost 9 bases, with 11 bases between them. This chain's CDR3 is CASSEMFGVSPLHF. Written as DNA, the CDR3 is TGTGCCAGCAGTGAAATGTTTGGCGTTTCACCCCTCCACTTT.

In DNA, the CDR3 is TGTGCCAGCAGCGGGCTAACTAGCACAGATACGCAGTATTTT. Amino acids: CASSGLTSTDTQYF. The V call is TRBV5-4, the J call TRBJ2-3; no definite D call. CDR3 length: 14 amino acids. Germline CDR1 is SGHNT and CDR2 is YYREEE (reference sequence). Trimming removed 4 bases at V and 0 bases at J, with 9 bases between. Combining the CDR3 with reference TRBV5-4 and TRBJ2-3 gives the whole variable domain ETGVTQSPTHLIKTRGQQVTLRCSSQSGHNTVSWYQQALGQGPQFIFQYYREEENGRGNFPPRFSGLQFPNYSSELNVNALELDDSALYLCASSGLTSTDTQYFGPGTRLTVL.

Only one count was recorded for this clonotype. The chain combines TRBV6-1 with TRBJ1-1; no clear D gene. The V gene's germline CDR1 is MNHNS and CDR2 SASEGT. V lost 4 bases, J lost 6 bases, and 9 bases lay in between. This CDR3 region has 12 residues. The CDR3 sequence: CASSVRFAEAFF. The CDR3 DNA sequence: TGTGCCAGCAGTGTTCGATTCGCTGAAGCTTTCTTT.

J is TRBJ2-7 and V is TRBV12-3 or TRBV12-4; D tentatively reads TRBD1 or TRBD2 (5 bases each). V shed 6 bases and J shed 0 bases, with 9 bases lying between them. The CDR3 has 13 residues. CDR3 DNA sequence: TGTGCCAGCAGCGGGGCCAGCTCCTACGAGCAGTACTTC. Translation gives CASSGASSYEQYF.

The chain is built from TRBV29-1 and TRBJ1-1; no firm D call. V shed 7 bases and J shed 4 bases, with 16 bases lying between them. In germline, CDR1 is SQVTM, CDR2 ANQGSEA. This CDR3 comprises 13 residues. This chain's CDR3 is CSGWANVGTEAFF. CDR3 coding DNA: TGCAGCGGCTGGGCTAATGTGGGCACTGAAGCTTTCTTT.

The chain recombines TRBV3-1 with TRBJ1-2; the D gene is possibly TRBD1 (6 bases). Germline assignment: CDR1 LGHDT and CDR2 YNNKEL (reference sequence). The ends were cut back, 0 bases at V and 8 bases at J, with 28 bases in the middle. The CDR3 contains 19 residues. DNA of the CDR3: TGTGCCAGCAGCCAAGATTGGTTCAGGGGTTTAACTTTCGGGCAAGGCTACACCTTC. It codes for CASSQDWFRGLTFGQGYTF.

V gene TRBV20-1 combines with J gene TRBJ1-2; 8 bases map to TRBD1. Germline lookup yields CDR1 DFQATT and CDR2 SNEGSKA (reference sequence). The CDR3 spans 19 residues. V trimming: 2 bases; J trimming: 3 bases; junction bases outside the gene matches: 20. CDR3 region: CSARTLGIGRGREDYGYTF. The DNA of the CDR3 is TGCAGTGCTAGAACACTCGGAATAGGCAGGGGGCGCGAGGACTATGGCTACACCTTC.

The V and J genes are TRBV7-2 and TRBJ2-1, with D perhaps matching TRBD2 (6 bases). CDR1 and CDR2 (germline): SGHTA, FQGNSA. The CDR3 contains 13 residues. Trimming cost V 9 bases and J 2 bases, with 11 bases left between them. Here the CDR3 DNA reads TGTGCCAGTACGGGAGTTGCCTACAATGAGCAGTTCTTC. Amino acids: CASTGVAYNEQFF.

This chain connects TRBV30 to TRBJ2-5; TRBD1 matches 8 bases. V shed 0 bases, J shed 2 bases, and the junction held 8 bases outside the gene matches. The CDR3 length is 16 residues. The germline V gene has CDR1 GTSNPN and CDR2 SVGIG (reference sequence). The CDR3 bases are TGTGCCTGGAGTGTAGGGGGGACAGGCATTCAAGAGACCCAGTACTTC. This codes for CAWSVGGTGIQETQYF. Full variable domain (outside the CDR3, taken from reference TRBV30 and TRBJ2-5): SQTIHQWPATLVQPVGSPLSLECTVEGTSNPNLYWYRQAAGRGLQLLFYSVGIGQISSEVPQNLSASRPQDRQFILSSKKLLLSDSGFYLCAWSVGGTGIQETQYFGPGTRLLVL.